This T cell receptor (beta chain) comes out of a study of vaccination effects on CD4 cells after COVID-19. Sequencing was performed with immunoSEQ multiplex PCR; in TCRdb, only in-frame clones are kept and a portion is missing. This sample has 30,000 to 40,000 clones; over 55% occur once, and the top ten carry approximately 8.9%. Prior to sequencing, the ViraFEST assay stimulated PBMC with viral peptide pools, which expanded the antigen-specific CD4+ T cells. When about ten days of culture had elapsed, CD4+ T cells were isolated. Participants were vaccinated with two doses of either the BNT162b2 or mRNA-1273 vaccine. In the vaccine recipients, nucleocapsid antibodies were negative and there was no prior SARS-CoV-2 infection. Cultures used over 1.5 million PBMC per well, about 10 IU/ml IL-2 and 9.5 to 10 ug/ml peptides. Concerning this clone: The antigen is unknown.

Study observations and caveats: Healthy vaccinees' vaccine-induced clones included only 1 of 255 cross-reacting with common cold coronaviruses.

The length of the CDR3 is 12 residues. With 6 bases removed from V and 2 bases from J, the gap between germline ends came to 10 bases. Germline values: CDR1 SQVTM, CDR2 ANQGSEA. Sequenced material: CD4+ T cells from PBMCs cultured with SARS-CoV-2 spike peptides, taken after COVID-19 vaccination. The TCR sequence derives from a human donor who received a COVID-19 vaccine. V usage is TRBV29-1 and J usage is TRBJ1-2; a weak D match, TRBD1 (5 bases). In nucleotides, the CDR3 is TGCAGCGTCCGGGACGGGAACTATGGCTACACCTTC. Its translation: CSVRDGNYGYTF.